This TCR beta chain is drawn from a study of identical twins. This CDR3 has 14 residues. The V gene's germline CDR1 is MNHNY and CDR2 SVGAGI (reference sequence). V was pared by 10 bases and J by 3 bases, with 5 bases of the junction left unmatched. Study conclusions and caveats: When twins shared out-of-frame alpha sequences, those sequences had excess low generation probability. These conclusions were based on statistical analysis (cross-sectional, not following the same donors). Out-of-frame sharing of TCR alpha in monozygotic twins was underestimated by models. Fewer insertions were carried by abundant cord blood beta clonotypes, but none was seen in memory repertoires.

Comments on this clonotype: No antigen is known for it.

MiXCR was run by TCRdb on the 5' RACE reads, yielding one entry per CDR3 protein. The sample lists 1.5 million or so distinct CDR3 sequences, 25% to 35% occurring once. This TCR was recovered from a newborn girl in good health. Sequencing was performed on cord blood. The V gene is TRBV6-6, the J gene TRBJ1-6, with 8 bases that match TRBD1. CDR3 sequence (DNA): TGTGCCACCACAGGGGGGATCTATAATTCACCCCTCCACTTT. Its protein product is CATTGGIYNSPLHF.